The next 2 T cell receptor beta chains were all read from a single sample in a study of blood T cell repertoires in COVID-19. This table comes from immunoSEQ multiplex PCR, and its TCRdb copy is limited to in-frame clones, with some not included. The sample shows 200,000 to 300,000 clones, about 80% of them seen only once. Sequences were obtained from peripheral blood. These receptors all come from a woman older than 75 with acute or convalescent COVID-19.

This clone has just one count. The chain links TRBV19 to TRBJ1-3, with TRBD1 matching over 8 bases. V lost 8 bases and J lost 0; bases outside the gene matches: 9. The CDR3 totals 16 residues. In germline, CDR1 is LNHDA, CDR2 SQIVND (reference sequence). The CDR3 DNA reads as TGTGCCAGTCGCCCGGACAGGGCTGACTCTGGAAACACCATATATTTT. It specifies CASRPDRADSGNTIYF. The full variable domain, rest sourced from reference TRBV19 and TRBJ1-3, is DGGITQSPKYLFRKEGQNVTLSCEQNLNHDAMYWYRQDPGQGLRLIYYSQIVNDFQKGDIAEGYSVSREKKESFPLTVTSAQKNPTAFYLCASRPDRADSGNTIYFGEGSWLTVV.

The CDR3 region is CASSQGAPGGYNEQFF. In nucleotides, the CDR3 is TGTGCCAGCAGCCAAGGGGCACCGGGGGGCTACAATGAGCAGTTCTTC. The chain recombines TRBV3-1 (or the pseudogene TRBV3-2) with TRBJ2-1; 7 nucleotides line up with TRBD2. CDR1 is LGHDT, CDR2 YNNKEL, per germline (reference sequence). This CDR3 contains 16 residues. V was clipped by 1 base and J by 3 bases; unmatched bases: 6.